Listed here are 4 T cell receptor delta chains from one sample, sequenced in a study of gammadelta T cells in human blood (dated by TCRdb to about 2020). The method was RT-PCR. The reads were generated on an Illumina MiSeq. For TCRdb, the public reads were processed anew by CATT, and duplicate DNA sequences were folded into one row. This sample gives 250 to 300 delta-chain clones in total; roughly 24% of them show up just once. The leading ten clones occupy about nine tenths of the sample. The sequenced material came from Vgamma9Vdelta2 gamma-delta T cells from adult blood. Every receptor here comes from a human donor.

This clone showed up just once. This is likely an artifact of a read error, given a far larger clone one base away. Other DNA sequences in the sample encode the same CDR3. This rearrangement joins TRDV2 to TRDJ3; TRDD3 matches 9 bases. Here the J gene was assigned by germline matching of the DNA, as TCRdb has none. CDR1 and CDR2 (germline): GEAIGNYY, EKD. J lost 4 bases, V lost 3 bases, and 12 bases had no gene match. There are 19 residues in the CDR3. The CDR3 sequence is CACDPLTGGSSWDTRQMFF. CDR3 sequence (DNA): TGTGCCTGTGACCCCCTTACTGGGGGAAGCTCTTGGGACACCCGACAGATGTTTTTC.

Worth noting for this clone: The protein given by TCRdb reflects a much larger clone and differs at residue 9 from this DNA's translation, likely from a read error; the protein shown is the DNA's translation. The gene calls are TRDV2 and TRDJ1, with a weak D call TRDD3 (6 bases). Germline CDR1 GEAIGNYY, CDR2 EKD. Trimming left V 0 bases short and J 0 bases short, with 10 bases between. The CDR3 extends over 15 amino acids. Here the CDR3 DNA reads TGTGCCTGTGACACCGTGGGGGCTCACACCGATAAACTCATCTTT. Residues: CACDTVGAHTDKLIF.

For this clone: With only one base between it and a far larger clone, this is likely a read error. The sample carries other DNA sequences with the same CDR3. The genes are TRDV2 and TRDJ1; D possibly corresponds to TRDD3 (6 bases). The J gene, missing from TCRdb, was assigned here through DNA to germline matching. CDR1 and CDR2 from the germline V gene are GEAIGNYY and EKD. V lost 3 bases, J lost 1 base, and 35 bases lay in between. CDR3 length: 22 residues. The CDR3 DNA reads as TGTGCCTGTGACCCAATTTCCCTCCCTACTTCGGATGCTGGGGTCCCCACCGATAAACTCATCTTT. Residues: CACDPISLPTSDAGVPTDKLIF.

Comments on this clone: This DNA's translation and the protein TCRdb lists, from a much larger clone, do not match at residue 14, likely due to a read error; the protein shown is translated from the DNA. The chain couples TRDV2 to TRDJ1; 8 positions match TRDD3. The J gene, absent from TCRdb, was called here by matching the DNA to germline. J lost 3 bases, V lost 0 bases, and 17 bases had no gene match. The CDR3 contains 19 residues. Per the germline V gene, CDR1 is GEAIGNYY and CDR2 is EKD. In nucleotides, the CDR3 is TGTGCCTGTGACACCCTAAGAAGGGCCGAGGGGGATAAGGCCGATAAACTCATCTTT. Protein sequence: CACDTLRRAEGDKADKLIF.